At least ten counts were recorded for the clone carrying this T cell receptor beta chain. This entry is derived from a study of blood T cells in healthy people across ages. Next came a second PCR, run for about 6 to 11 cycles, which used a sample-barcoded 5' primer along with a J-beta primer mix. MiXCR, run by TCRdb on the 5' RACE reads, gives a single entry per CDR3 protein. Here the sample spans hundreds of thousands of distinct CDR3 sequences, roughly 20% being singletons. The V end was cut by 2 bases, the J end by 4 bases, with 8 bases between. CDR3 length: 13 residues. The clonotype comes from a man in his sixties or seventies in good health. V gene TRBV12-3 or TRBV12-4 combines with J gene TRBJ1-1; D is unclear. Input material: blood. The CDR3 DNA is TGTGCCAGCAGTTTAAAGTGGACCACTGAAGCTTTCTTT. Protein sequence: CASSLKWTTEAFF.